Listed below are T cell receptor beta chains from one sample, sequenced in a study of T cell repertoires in cytomegalovirus infection. TCRdb used MiXCR to reprocess the reads, holding one entry per CDR3 protein. This table has hundreds of thousands of distinct CDR3 sequences, about 11% appearing once. Sequences were obtained from PBMCs. These receptors were obtained from a human donor in good health (CMV status not recorded). Some clones in this sample may be carry-over from other donors' samples. CDR3s include the opening cysteine and the closing phenylalanine or tryptophan. D genes are given only for firm matches. A clone size is listed for some rows: how often the clone was seen (once, few, many), or a class if it is expanded.

V	J	D	size	CDR3	DNA
TRBV5-1	TRBJ2-7	NA	NA	CASSVPRDTSYEQYF	TGCGCCAGCAGCGTCCCCCGGGACACGAGTTACGAGCAGTACTTC
TRBV2	TRBJ2-7	NA	few	CASSDGPEQYF	TGTGCCAGCAGTGACGGCCCGGAGCAGTACTTC
TRBV30	TRBJ2-1	NA	many	CAWRDGSYNEQFF	TGTGCCTGGAGAGACGGCTCCTACAATGAGCAGTTCTTC
TRBV20-1	TRBJ2-1	NA	once	CSAKIFNSYNEQFF	TGCAGTGCTAAAATCTTTAACTCCTACAATGAGCAGTTCTTC
TRBV20-1	TRBJ1-2	NA	many	CSATGTENYGYTF	TGCAGTGCTACCGGGACGGAAAACTATGGCTACACCTTC
TRBV7-2	TRBJ2-3	TRBD2	many	CASSSRLAGPTDTQYF	TGTGCCAGCAGCTCCAGACTAGCGGGGCCGACAGATACGCAGTATTTT
TRBV7-9	TRBJ1-2	NA	few	CASSLGQGPKGGYTF	TGTGCCAGCAGCTTAGGTCAGGGGCCCAAGGGTGGCTACACCTTC
TRBV20-1	TRBJ2-1	TRBD2	many	CSVLTGTTYNEQFF	TGCAGTGTCCTGACCGGGACTACATACAATGAGCAGTTCTTC
TRBV5-1	TRBJ2-5	NA	NA	CASSLASPSTVQETQYF	TGCGCCAGCAGCTTAGCGTCTCCCTCGACAGTGCAAGAGACCCAGTACTTC
TRBV25-1	TRBJ2-5	TRBD2	NA	CASSVSLLAGQETQYF	TGTGCCAGCAGTGTCTCCCTCCTAGCGGGGCAAGAGACCCAGTACTTC
TRBV6-1	TRBJ2-2	TRBD1	many	CASPGQGRSGELFF	TGTGCCAGCCCGGGACAGGGAAGATCCGGGGAGCTGTTTTTT
TRBV3-1	TRBJ2-1	NA	NA	CASSLVLSSYNGQFF	TGTGCCAGCAGCCTTGTCCTAAGCTCCTACAATGGGCAGTTCTTC
TRBV24-1	TRBJ2-2	NA	many	CATSSVDTGELFF	TGTGCCACCAGTTCAGTCGACACCGGGGAGCTGTTTTTT
TRBV20-1	TRBJ1-6	NA	many	CSASHRDSLHF	TGCAGTGCCTCCCACCGGGACTCTCTCCACTTT
TRBV3-1	TRBJ1-1	NA	NA	CASSQEFITRLDTEAFF	TGTGCCAGCAGCCAAGAATTCATCACTCGGTTGGACACTGAAGCTTTCTTT
TRBV29-1	TRBJ2-1	NA	few	CSGRLEESEQFF	TGCAGCGGACGACTAGAAGAGAGTGAGCAGTTCTTC
TRBV4-2	TRBJ1-5	NA	many	CASSQTGIGRDNQPQHF	TGTGCCAGCAGCCAAACCGGGATCGGGAGGGACAATCAGCCCCAGCATTTT
TRBV5-8	TRBJ2-1	NA	many	CASSLGDPHNEQFF	TGTGCCAGCAGCCTAGGCGACCCTCACAATGAGCAGTTCTTC
TRBV24-1	TRBJ1-2	TRBD1	NA	CATSDYTGEGYTF	TGTGCCACCAGTGATTATACAGGGGAAGGCTACACCTTC
TRBV13	TRBJ2-5	TRBD1	many	CASSLGTGGRETQYF	TGTGCCAGCAGCCTCGGGACAGGGGGCAGAGAGACCCAGTACTTC
TRBV4-2	TRBJ2-7	NA	NA	CASSLLRGSEQYF	TGTGCCAGCAGCCTTCTAAGGGGATCCGAGCAGTACTTC
TRBV20-1	TRBJ2-1	TRBD1	many	CSAIGQGAGRSNYNEQFF	TGCAGTGCTATTGGACAGGGGGCTGGGAGGTCTAACTACAATGAGCAGTTCTTC
TRBV3-1	TRBJ2-3	TRBD2	many	CASRHASGRTDTQYF	TGTGCCAGCAGGCACGCTAGCGGGAGGACAGATACGCAGTATTTT
TRBV28	TRBJ2-2	NA	many	CASTLSRAAGELFF	TGTGCCAGCACCCTCTCCAGGGCCGCGGGGGAGCTGTTTTTT
TRBV7-2	TRBJ2-7	TRBD2	many	CASSPAGAHEQYF	TGTGCCAGCAGCCCAGCGGGAGCACACGAGCAGTACTTC
TRBV7-9	TRBJ2-5	NA	many	CASSLKGGPETQYF	TGTGCCAGCAGCTTGAAAGGAGGTCCAGAGACCCAGTACTTC
TRBV4-1	TRBJ2-1	NA	many	CASSQAPRSSYNEQFF	TGCGCCAGCAGCCAGGCTCCACGGAGCTCCTACAATGAGCAGTTCTTC
TRBV19	TRBJ1-6	NA	many	CASSMGAAGYYSPLHF	TGTGCCAGTAGTATGGGGGCCGCAGGGTATTACTCACCCCTCCACTTT
TRBV28	TRBJ2-2	NA	many	CASSPTRGTAGELFF	TGTGCCAGCAGTCCAACAAGGGGGACCGCCGGGGAGCTGTTTTTT
TRBV28	TRBJ1-5	NA	NA	CASSTQTGYSNQPQHF	TGTGCCAGCAGTACTCAGACAGGATATAGCAATCAGCCCCAGCATTTT
TRBV12-3/TRBV12-4	TRBJ2-3	TRBD2	many	CASSFSSGGFTDTQYF	TGTGCCAGCAGTTTTAGTAGCGGGGGGTTCACAGATACGCAGTATTTT
TRBV20-1	TRBJ2-7	TRBD2	NA	CSAIGRASGIRPNYYEQYF	TGCAGTGCAATAGGAAGGGCTAGCGGGATTCGGCCGAACTACTACGAGCAGTACTTC
TRBV5-8	TRBJ1-5	TRBD1	many	CASSVAGTGDYQPQHF	TGTGCCAGCAGCGTCGCCGGGACAGGGGATTATCAGCCCCAGCATTTT
TRBV20-1	TRBJ1-2	TRBD1	few	CSAYTGDYGYTF	TGCAGTGCTTATACAGGGGACTATGGCTACACCTTC
TRBV12-3/TRBV12-4	TRBJ2-2	TRBD1	NA	CASSHHKLGTGANTGELFF	TGTGCCAGCAGCCACCATAAATTGGGGACAGGGGCTAACACCGGGGAGCTGTTTTTT
TRBV4-1	TRBJ1-2	NA	NA	CASRDIQGYTF	TGCGCCAGCAGAGACATCCAAGGCTACACCTTC
TRBV20-1	TRBJ2-2	TRBD2	few	CSARGLAETNTGELFF	TGCAGTGCTAGAGGACTAGCGGAAACGAACACCGGGGAGCTGTTTTTT